This T cell receptor beta chain comes out of a study of T cell repertoires in cytomegalovirus infection (dated by TCRdb to between 2018 and 2021). Looking at the study overall: Alongside well-studied HLA-B-restricted epitopes, the peptide stimulations were aimed at recently identified HLA-C-restricted CMV epitopes, whose presentation resists viral immunomodulation. Donor HLA type was relevant to the analysis, because carriage of CMV infection together with the matching HLA type was indicated by public TCR beta signatures. Overall study outcomes, separate from this receptor: The ex vivo response was dominated by HLA-C-restricted CMV-specific TCR beta clonotypes, which also provided the single most frequent clonotype in two of eight donors. In both this cohort and an independent cohort of some 350 donors, the cumulative frequency of public TCR beta family members distinguished carriers of CMV infection plus the relevant HLA type.

Read against the paper, the sample's treatment or condition label means: in vitro stimulation with specific CMV peptide epitopes to enrich CMV-specific T cells. With regard to this clonotype: Its antigen is still unknown. Base qualities are not provided; no much larger clone lies one nucleotide away.

The reads were generated on an Illumina HiSeq 1500. The public reads were reanalyzed by TCRdb: fastp trimming at Q25, MiXCR alignment, in-frame beta chains only. All rows with the same CDR3 protein become a single entry with the most common DNA and genes. The sample includes 200,000 to 250,000 distinct CDR3 sequences, with around 35% observed a single time. Approximately 59% of the sample rests with the top ten. For this chain, trimming is 5 bases at the V end and 5 bases at the J end, and the number of junction bases without a gene match is 9. The germline V gene (reference sequence) provides CDR1 MNHEY and CDR2 SMNVEV. Spanning cysteine to phenylalanine, the CDR3 consists of 16 amino acids. Only the CDR3 DNA is retained, 48 bases long and in frame from the first base.

Sequenced material: CD8+ T cells from cultured PBMCs, taken from culture after CMV antigen stimulation. Recombination joined TRBV27 with TRBJ2-1, and 10 bases in between align with TRBD1. This sequence originates from a human donor in good health (CMV status not recorded). Some clones in this sample may be carry-over from other donors' samples. The CDR3 reads as follows: CASSPLDRGFNNEQFF. The DNA is as follows: TGTGCCAGCAGTCCCTTGGACAGGGGGTTTAACAATGAGCAGTTCTTC.